The 27 T cell receptor beta chains below all came from one sample that was sequenced in a study of CD8+ T cells in alopecia areata. Extracted RNA was reverse transcribed, and the resulting cDNA served as sequencing template. The method was immunoSEQ multiplex PCR; TCRdb's version includes in-frame clones alone and lacks a portion of them. This sample has about 76,000 clones, with approximately 28% found just once. As to treatment: oral pan-JAK inhibitor, 5-10 mg twice daily. Material: CD8+ T cells sorted from blood, obtained at week 4, from a patient treated with tofacitinib. The source of these receptors is a human donor with alopecia areata.

The chain links TRBV29-1 to TRBJ2-3, with D perhaps TRBD2 (6 bases). The CDR3 spans 17 residues. Germline CDR1 SQVTM, CDR2 ANQGSEA. Trimming took 3 bases from V and 4 from J, leaving 23 bases between them. The CDR3 loop is CSVDGRSGTQTSDTQYF. CDR3 nucleotides: TGCAGCGTTGATGGACGGTCCGGGACTCAGACCTCAGATACGCAGTATTTT.

This chain connects TRBV25-1 to TRBJ1-1, with 8 bases fitting TRBD1. The trim removed 3 bases at V and 6 bases at J, leaving 15 bases unmatched. Germline V gene data show CDR1 as MGHDK and CDR2 as SYGVNS. CDR3 length: 17 residues. CDR3 DNA: TGTGCCAGCAGTGACAAGGGTAGGGACAGGAGTGAACCTGAAGCTTTCTTT. This codes for CASSDKGRDRSEPEAFF. The full variable domain, in which reference TRBV25-1 and TRBJ1-1 provide the parts outside the CDR3, is EADIYQTPRYLVIGTGKKITLECSQTMGHDKMYWYQQDPGMELHLIHYSYGVNSTEKGDLSSESTVSRIRTEHFPLTLESARPSHTSQYLCASSDKGRDRSEPEAFFGQGTRLTVV.

The sample holds one count of this clone. The chain employs TRBV29-1 and TRBJ1-5; D uncertain. The CDR3 extends over 14 amino acids. Germline V CDR1 and CDR2: SQVTM, ANQGSEA. The V end was cut by 5 bases, the J end by 0 bases, with 11 bases between. The CDR3 loop is CSVLDSDSNQPQHF. Written as DNA, the CDR3 is TGCAGCGTTCTAGATTCGGATAGCAATCAGCCCCAGCATTTT.

This chain uses TRBV27 with TRBJ2-7; 9 bases line up with TRBD2. The germline V gene encodes CDR1 MNHEY and CDR2 SMNVEV (reference sequence). V was clipped by 4 bases and J by 0 bases; unmatched bases: 10. This CDR3 spans 17 amino acids. The CDR3 is CASSSGPSGRISYEQYF. CDR3 DNA sequence: TGTGCCAGCAGTTCAGGCCCAAGCGGGAGGATCTCCTACGAGCAGTACTTC.

This chain uses TRBV4-3 with TRBJ1-1; no clear D. The ends were cut back, 0 bases at V and 6 bases at J, with 17 bases in the middle. Per the germline V gene, CDR1 is LGHNA and CDR2 is YSLEER. This CDR3 contains 16 residues. The CDR3 DNA reads as TGCGCCAGCAGCCAAGATAGTTACGGGTATATCGCTGAAGCTTTCTTT. It specifies CASSQDSYGYIAEAFF.

The sample holds a few counts of this clone. The chain links TRBV4-1 to TRBJ1-6; D perhaps matches TRBD1 (6 bases). Germline lookup yields CDR1 MGHRA and CDR2 YSYEKL. CDR3 length: 13 amino acids. V lost 4 bases and J lost 9, with 10 bases in between. CDR3 sequence: CASSPSGASPLHF. The CDR3 region has the DNA TGCGCCAGCAGCCCTTCGGGGGCTTCACCCCTCCACTTT.

V gene TRBV29-1 combines with J gene TRBJ2-7, with TRBD1 matching over 11 bases. The CDR3 is 12 residues long. Trimming cost V 6 bases and J 6 bases; bases outside gene matches: 4. CDR1 SQVTM and CDR2 ANQGSEA come from the germline V gene. The CDR3 loop is CSVTGTGGEQYF. Written as DNA, the CDR3 is TGCAGCGTCACCGGGACAGGGGGCGAGCAGTACTTC.

The sample holds a few counts of this clone. V usage is TRBV4-1 and J usage is TRBJ2-4; 10 bases match TRBD2. Trimming took 0 bases from V and 1 from J; bases not matched to a gene: 6. This CDR3 has 18 residues. The germline CDR1 and CDR2 sequences are MGHRA and YSYEKL. CDR3 nucleotides: TGCGCCAGCAGCCAAGAGAAAGCGGGAGGGGGGGCCAAAAACATTCAGTACTTC. The encoded protein is CASSQEKAGGGAKNIQYF.

Ten or more counts support this clone. The chain employs TRBV10-3 and TRBJ2-1; 9 bases agree with TRBD1. CDR3 length: 10 amino acids. Germline CDR1 and CDR2: ENHRY and SYGVKD. The trim removed 10 bases at V and 13 bases at J, leaving 5 bases unmatched. DNA of the CDR3: TGTGCCAGCAGGGGACAGGGTCAGTTCTTC. Amino acid sequence: CASRGQGQFF.

The chain carries TRBV29-1 and TRBJ1-1; D call uncertain. Deletions cut 5 bases from V and 11 bases from J, with 12 bases between. The germline V gene has CDR1 SQVTM and CDR2 ANQGSEA. The length of the CDR3 is 10 residues. The CDR3 loop is CSVSLGVAFF. The DNA for the CDR3 is TGCAGCGTTTCTCTAGGTGTGGCTTTCTTT.

This clone was seen many times. The rearrangement links TRBV19 to TRBJ1-2, with 7 bases lining up with TRBD1. The CDR3 loop spans 14 amino acids. Trimming took 5 bases from V and 8 from J; bases not matched to a gene: 11. The germline CDR1 and CDR2 sequences are LNHDA and SQIVND (reference sequence). CDR3 nucleotide sequence: TGTGCCAGTAGTCCCCGAACGGACAGGAGGGGCTACACCTTC. Translation gives CASSPRTDRRGYTF.

This clone turned up a few times. V is TRBV6-5 and J is TRBJ2-7; D might be TRBD2 (5 bases). This CDR3 comprises 14 residues. Germline CDR1 and CDR2: MNHEY and SVGAGI. The V and J ends lost 6 bases and 4 bases respectively, with 16 bases between them. The CDR3 reads CASRPPSRGYEQYF. In DNA form, the CDR3 reads TGTGCCAGCAGGCCGCCGAGTCGAGGGTACGAGCAGTACTTC.

The chain recombines TRBV29-1 with TRBJ1-4, with TRBD1 identical over 7 bases. Germline lookup yields CDR1 SQVTM and CDR2 ANQGSEA. After removal of 7 bases from V and 7 bases from J, the junction contained 9 bases not matched to a gene. The CDR3 has 13 residues. This chain's CDR3 is CSAREGAGEKLFF. The CDR3 DNA follows: TGCAGCGCCCGAGAGGGGGCCGGTGAAAAACTGTTTTTT.

This clone has more than one count but fewer than ten. The chain links TRBV2 to TRBJ2-3; no clear D gene. The CDR3 extends over 16 amino acids. V lost 2 bases to trimming and J lost 0 bases, with 12 bases between them. Germline assignment: CDR1 SNHLY and CDR2 FYNNEI. CDR3 sequence: CASSESWGTSTDTQYF. The CDR3, as DNA: TGTGCCAGCAGTGAAAGTTGGGGTACTAGCACAGATACGCAGTATTTT. Based on the CDR3 plus reference TRBV2 and TRBJ2-3, the full variable domain is EPEVTQTPSHQVTQMGQEVILRCVPISNHLYFYWYRQILGQKVEFLVSFYNNEISEKSEIFDDQFSVERPDGSNFTLKIRSTKLEDSAMYFCASSESWGTSTDTQYFGPGTRLTVL.

The chain carries TRBV29-1 and TRBJ2-3; 11 bases fit TRBD1. Germline V gene sequence: CDR1 SQVTM, CDR2 ANQGSEA. Trimming at V came to 4 bases and at J to 8 bases, leaving 14 bases not matched to a gene. There are 16 residues in the CDR3. The CDR3 coding sequence is TGCAGCGTTGCGGGGGCCGGGGACAGGGGGAGTGGTACGCAGTATTTT. Translated, it gives CSVAGAGDRGSGTQYF.

The CDR3 DNA reads as TGCAGCGTTGCACAAGGAACCTCCTACGAGCAGTACTTC. It yields the protein CSVAQGTSYEQYF. J is TRBJ2-7 and V is TRBV29-1; D gene ambiguous. Germline CDR1 is SQVTM and CDR2 is ANQGSEA. The V end was cut by 4 bases, the J end by 0 bases, with 10 bases between. The CDR3 has 13 residues.

This chain links TRBV19 with TRBJ1-5, with 7 bases identical to TRBD1. The CDR3 is made up of 14 amino acids. CDR1 and CDR2 from the germline V gene are LNHDA and SQIVND (reference sequence). With V trimmed by 7 bases and J by 1 base, 4 bases remained unmatched. The CDR3 DNA follows: TGTGCCAGTAATACAGGGGCGAGCAATCAGCCCCAGCATTTT. Its protein is CASNTGASNQPQHF.

In the case of this clone: It is unclear where the CDR3 begins or ends on the DNA, so no DNA is shown, and the CDR3 is as TCRdb lists it. The gene calls are TRBV7-9 and TRBJ1-1; the DNA was not used to check the table's D call, TRBD1. Germline V gene data show CDR1 as SEHNR and CDR2 as FQNEAQ (reference sequence). The CDR3 numbers 13 amino acids, ends counted. CDR3 region: CASRPPGQGKLSF.

The chain recombines TRBV5-6 with TRBJ2-1; D unresolved. This CDR3 comprises 14 residues. Germline CDR1 reads SGHDT; CDR2 reads YYEEEE. Trimming left V 0 bases short and J 4 bases short, with 8 bases between. The CDR3 spells CASSLGLGYNEQFF. For the CDR3, the DNA is TGTGCCAGCAGCTTGGGGTTAGGGTACAATGAGCAGTTCTTC. The full variable domain, rest sourced from reference TRBV5-6 and TRBJ2-1, is DAGVTQSPTHLIKTRGQQVTLRCSPKSGHDTVSWYQQALGQGPQFIFQYYEEEERQRGNFPDRFSGHQFPNYSSELNVNALLLGDSALYLCASSLGLGYNEQFFGPGTRLTVL.

This clone was seen just once. J is TRBJ2-1 and V is TRBV29-1, with TRBD2 identical over 9 bases. The CDR3 is 14 residues long. V was clipped by 7 bases and J by 9 bases; unmatched bases: 13. Per germline, CDR1 SQVTM and CDR2 ANQGSEA. The CDR3, as DNA: TGCAGCGCCGAACAGCCGGGACTAGCTACTGAGCAGTTCTTC. Protein: CSAEQPGLATEQFF.

This clone showed up just once. The chain combines TRBV7-9 with TRBJ1-2, with no clear D. V was clipped by 5 bases and J by 4 bases, with 11 bases between them. Germline values: CDR1 SEHNR, CDR2 FQNEAQ (reference sequence). There are 13 residues in the CDR3. The CDR3 DNA reads as TGTGCCAGCAGCCCAGATGCAGCCTATGGCTACACCTTC. Translation gives CASSPDAAYGYTF.

This clone was detected a few times. The chain carries TRBV4-1 and TRBJ2-1; no clear D. From germline, CDR1 is MGHRA and CDR2 YSYEKL. V lost 1 base, J lost 9 bases, and 7 bases lay in between. This CDR3 has 12 amino acids. CDR3 DNA: TGCGCCAGCAGCCAAGTTTGGGGTGAGCAGTTCTTC. It specifies CASSQVWGEQFF.

This clone was detected only a few times. A much more abundant neighbour one base away suggests this may be a read error. The J gene is TRBJ2-1, the V gene TRBV7-9; D gene ambiguous. The CDR3 is 12 residues long. V lost 1 base to trimming and J lost 3 bases, with 1 base between them. Germline V gene data show CDR1 as SEHNR and CDR2 as FQNEAQ (reference sequence). The CDR3 region is CASSLVYNEQFF. The CDR3 DNA reads as TGTGCCAGCAGCTTAGTCTACAATGAGCAGTTCTTC.

This sequence joins TRBV7-9 and TRBJ1-4, with D unclear. The V gene lost 5 bases and the J gene lost 2 bases, with 9 bases spanning the gap. Germline lookup yields CDR1 SEHNR and CDR2 FQNEAQ (reference sequence). This CDR3 is built from 14 residues. CDR3 DNA sequence: TGTGCCAGCAGCAACGGGTGGACTAATGAAAAACTGTTTTTT. It encodes CASSNGWTNEKLFF.

This chain joins TRBV29-1 and TRBJ2-3; 7 bases are a match to TRBD1. Trimming cost V 3 bases and J 2 bases; bases outside gene matches: 5. Germline assignment: CDR1 SQVTM and CDR2 ANQGSEA. The CDR3 is 14 residues long. In DNA, the CDR3 is TGCAGCGTTGATGGGACAGAGCCCACAGATACGCAGTATTTT. Translated: CSVDGTEPTDTQYF.

This clone was seen a few times. The J gene is TRBJ2-3, the V gene TRBV11-1; possibly TRBD1 for D (6 bases). Germline CDR1 is SGHAT and CDR2 is FQDESV (reference sequence). Between the trimmed V and J ends, which lost 5 bases and 0 bases, there was a span of 12 bases. The CDR3 consists of 15 residues. CDR3 amino acids: CASSPKGGSTDTQYF. The CDR3 DNA reads as TGTGCCAGCAGCCCAAAAGGGGGTAGCACAGATACGCAGTATTTT.

The rearrangement uses TRBV29-1 and TRBJ1-1; no firm D call. CDR1 and CDR2 from the germline V gene are SQVTM and ANQGSEA. The CDR3 has 10 residues. The ends were cut back, 3 bases at V and 7 bases at J, with 6 bases in the middle. DNA for the CDR3: TGCAGCGTTGATGCCGGTGAAGCTTTCTTT. Its protein product is CSVDAGEAFF.